This paragraph covers one T cell receptor (beta chain) sequence. The CDR3 loop spans 14 amino acids. The germline V gene encodes CDR1 SGHRS and CDR2 YFSETQ. V lost 4 bases to trimming and J lost 3 bases; unmatched junction nucleotides: 7. Researchers ran immunoSEQ v3.0 at survey level. The table came from immunoSEQ multiplex PCR; TCRdb's copy has only in-frame clones and leaves some out. The table lists roughly 33,000 clones, 97% of them singletons. The data belong to a study of long-term antiretroviral therapy in people with HIV. DNA was extracted from about 1-10 million thawed cryopreserved PBMC. The specimen was unsorted PBMCs, collected 6.9 years after starting antiretroviral therapy. The chain carries TRBV5-1 and TRBJ2-7; 7 nucleotides agree with TRBD2. This receptor was taken from a man aged 30 to 39 with HIV. CDR3 nucleotides: TGCGCCAGCAGCCGACCGGGACTAAACTACGAGCAGTACTTC. Translating it yields CASSRPGLNYEQYF. The entire variable domain, with the rest obtained from reference TRBV5-1 and TRBJ2-7, is as follows: KAGVTQTPRYLIKTRGQQVTLSCSPISGHRSVSWYQQTPGQGLQFLFEYFSETQRNKGNFPGRFSGRQFSNSRSEMNVSTLELGDSALYLCASSRPGLNYEQYFGPGTRLTVT.